The next 15 T cell receptor beta chains were all read from a single sample in a study of shared clonotypes between healthy human individuals. Clones were sequenced by immunoSEQ multiplex PCR, and TCRdb holds only the in-frame ones, with some missing. Of over a million clones detected, roughly 80% appear once; the ten largest clones hold 1.4% to 1.5%. Sequencing input: memory CD4+ T cells sorted from blood. Regarding subset: CD45RA-negative fraction. The receptor source for this set is a man aged 18 to 29 in good health.

This clone was seen once. The gene calls are TRBV18 and TRBJ2-1; D is uncertain. Trimming left V 6 bases short and J 5 bases short, with 14 bases between. CDR1 and CDR2 from the germline V gene are KGHSH and LQKENI. The CDR3 sequence is 14 residues long. The CDR3 nucleotides read TGTGCCAGCTCGAACTTAGGCCCTCACAATGAGCAGTTCTTC. Protein product: CASSNLGPHNEQFF.

The chain combines TRBV6-1 with TRBJ2-3; 8 nucleotides match TRBD2. Trimming took 6 bases from V and 9 from J; bases not matched to a gene: 5. The germline gives CDR1 MNHNS, CDR2 SASEGT. This CDR3 region has 12 residues. CDR3: CASRPGLGTQYF. Here the CDR3 DNA reads TGTGCCAGCAGACCGGGACTAGGGACGCAGTATTTT.

The chain combines TRBV2 with TRBJ2-5; 7 bases fit TRBD2. The junction had 4 bases not matched to a gene; V was cut back by 6 bases and J by 0 bases. CDR1 is SNHLY and CDR2 is FYNNEI in the germline V gene. The CDR3 is 14 amino acids. CDR3 DNA sequence: TGTGCCAGCAGCCGTACTAGCGACCAAGAGACCCAGTACTTC. Translated: CASSRTSDQETQYF.

There are many counts of this clone. This same CDR3 is encoded by further DNA sequences in the sample. The chain couples TRBV27 to TRBJ2-7; 10 nucleotides agree with TRBD1. V shed 3 bases, J shed 4 bases, and the junction held 6 bases outside the gene matches. The germline CDR1 and CDR2 sequences are MNHEY and SMNVEV (reference sequence). CDR3 length: 15 amino acids. CDR3 amino acids: CASSLRDRGVYEQYF. As DNA, the CDR3 is TGTGCCAGCAGTTTGCGGGACAGGGGCGTGTACGAGCAGTACTTC.

In the case of this clone: Other DNA sequences in this specimen translate into the identical CDR3. The gene calls are TRBV18 and TRBJ1-4; 8 bases map to TRBD1. V lost 3 bases, J lost 8 bases, and 5 bases stayed unmatched. This CDR3 is 14 amino acids long. From germline, CDR1 is KGHSH and CDR2 LQKENI. The CDR3, as DNA: TGTGCCAGCTCACCGAGACGACAGGGGGAAAAACTGTTTTTT. Translating gives CASSPRRQGEKLFF.

In regard to this clone: An end of the junction differs from the germline gene, which may be a read error. The V and J genes are TRBV13 and TRBJ1-2; 10 bases are a match to TRBD1. CDR1 and CDR2 (germline): PRHDT, FYEKMQ (reference sequence). The CDR3 runs to 14 residues. CDR3 loop: CASSEDRGNSGYTF. In nucleotides, the CDR3 is TGTGCCAGCAGCGAGGACAGGGGGAACTCTGGCTACACCTTC.

The J gene is TRBJ2-7, the V gene TRBV10-3; 7 bases match TRBD2. The trim removed 5 bases at V and 5 bases at J, leaving 6 bases unmatched. The CDR3 runs to 13 residues. The V gene's germline CDR1 is ENHRY and CDR2 SYGVKD. The CDR3 nucleotides read TGTGCCATCAGTTTCCAGCGGGACCACGAGCAGTACTTC. It is translated as CAISFQRDHEQYF.

This clone was counted a single time. This chain joins TRBV7-2 and TRBJ1-2; D ambiguous. There are 12 residues in the CDR3. Germline V gene sequence: CDR1 SGHTA, CDR2 FQGNSA. V lost 7 bases to trimming and J lost 4 bases, with 10 bases between them. This CDR3 is CASKGQIYGYTF. CDR3 bases: TGTGCCAGCAAAGGGCAGATCTATGGCTACACCTTC.

The V gene is TRBV30, the J gene TRBJ2-3, with 7 nucleotides matching TRBD1. Germline loops: CDR1 GTSNPN, CDR2 SVGIG (reference sequence). V lost 2 bases and J lost 2; bases outside the gene matches: 7. This CDR3 has 15 residues. CDR3 in amino acids: CAWSQGQEFTDTQYF. DNA of the CDR3: TGTGCCTGGAGTCAAGGACAGGAGTTCACAGATACGCAGTATTTT.

This chain links TRBV19 with TRBJ2-1; D ambiguous. V lost 8 bases to trimming and J lost 4 bases, with 6 bases between them. This CDR3 contains 11 residues. The germline gives CDR1 LNHDA, CDR2 SQIVND (reference sequence). CDR3 region: CASAEYNEQFF. The CDR3 DNA reads as TGTGCCAGTGCAGAGTACAATGAGCAGTTCTTC.

The rearrangement links TRBV27 to TRBJ1-5; D may be TRBD1 (5 bases). Deletions cut 0 bases from V and 1 base from J, with 16 bases between. The CDR3 runs 18 residues. Germline loops: CDR1 MNHEY, CDR2 SMNVEV (reference sequence). CDR3 DNA: TGTGCCAGCAGTTTATCTATCGGGACTTTACTCAGCAATCAGCCCCAGCATTTT. Protein sequence: CASSLSIGTLLSNQPQHF.

The chain employs TRBV19 and TRBJ2-7; tentative D call: TRBD1 (5 bases). Per the germline V gene, CDR1 is LNHDA and CDR2 is SQIVND (reference sequence). V lost 0 bases and J lost 2, with 8 bases in between. CDR3 length: 14 amino acids. This CDR3 reads CASSIDSRAYEQYF. For the CDR3, the DNA is TGTGCCAGTAGTATAGATTCCAGGGCCTACGAGCAGTACTTC.

The J gene is TRBJ2-1, the V gene TRBV5-4, with 9 nucleotides matching TRBD2. The trim removed 3 bases at V and 2 bases at J, leaving 6 bases unmatched. Germline loops: CDR1 SGHNT, CDR2 YYREEE (reference sequence). This CDR3 has 16 amino acids. The CDR3 coding sequence is TGTGCCAGCAGCTCCGTTAGCGGGAGCGCCTACAATGAGCAGTTCTTC. It specifies CASSSVSGSAYNEQFF.

This clone was picked up one time. The J gene is TRBJ2-7, the V gene TRBV6-1; weak D call: TRBD2 (6 bases). CDR1 is MNHNS and CDR2 is SASEGT in the germline V gene. With 10 bases removed from V and 0 bases from J, the gap between germline ends came to 10 bases. CDR3 length equals 12 residues. For the CDR3, the DNA is TGTGCCACTTGGACTACCTCCTACGAGCAGTACTTC. Amino acids: CATWTTSYEQYF.

The chain has TRBV9 and TRBJ2-5; 9 bases map to TRBD2. CDR3 length equals 15 residues. CDR1 is SGDLS and CDR2 is YYNGEE in the germline V gene. The junction had 4 bases not matched to a gene; V was cut back by 0 bases and J by 4 bases. The DNA of the CDR3 is TGTGCCAGCAGCGTAGGTATAGCGGGAGTAGAGACCCAGTACTTC. Protein sequence: CASSVGIAGVETQYF.